This is a list of T cell receptor beta chains from one sample in a study of cytomegalovirus exposure and HLA in healthy donors. Sequencing was performed with immunoSEQ multiplex PCR; in TCRdb, only in-frame clones are kept and a portion is missing. Among some 100,000 clones listed, approximately 70% were seen once. Sequenced: PBMCs. The origin of the receptors is a woman between 18 and 29 years old in good health and CMV-seropositive. Both conserved end residues are part of each CDR3. A D gene is named only where the DNA matches it firmly. Size is omitted from some rows. Given values are once, few, many or a class for expanded clones.

>TRBJ1-1|TRBD1|TRBV19|.
CASTQGAVNTEAFF
TGTGCCAGTACACAGGGGGCTGTGAACACTGAAGCTTTCTTT
>TRBJ2-3|TRBD2|TRBV30|.
CAWSVTSGNTQYF
TGTGCCTGGAGTGTAACTAGCGGGAATACGCAGTATTTT
>TRBJ2-1|.|TRBV4-1|.
CASSQGENSYNEQFF
TGCGCCAGCAGCCAAGGGGAGAACTCCTACAATGAGCAGTTCTTC
>TRBJ2-1|.|TRBV9|.
CASSPGTLPNNEQFF
TGTGCCAGCAGCCCCGGGACACTCCCCAACAATGAGCAGTTCTTC
>TRBJ1-2|TRBD1|TRBV10-3|few
CAISDRQGMDGYTF
TGTGCCATCAGCGATAGACAGGGGATGGATGGCTACACCTTC
>TRBJ2-7|.|TRBV6-5|.
CASSYSGRGETYEQYF
TGTGCCAGCAGTTACTCGGGCAGGGGGGAAACCTACGAGCAGTACTTC
>TRBJ2-1|TRBD1|TRBV6-5|.
CASSYQGANPYNEQFF
TGTGCCAGCAGTTACCAGGGGGCAAACCCCTACAATGAGCAGTTCTTC
>TRBJ1-2|.|TRBV27|.
CASSLKTGYYGYTF
TGTGCCAGCAGTTTAAAAACAGGGTACTATGGCTACACCTTC
>TRBJ2-2|.|TRBV4-2|.
CASSQDANRGNTGELFF
TGTGCCAGCAGCCAAGATGCGAACCGGGGTAACACCGGGGAGCTGTTTTTT
>TRBJ1-1|TRBD1|TRBV2|.
CASLVDRGTEAFF
TGTGCCAGCCTTGTTGACAGGGGCACTGAAGCTTTCTTT
>TRBJ2-5|.|TRBV7-9|.
CASTRRRFSEETQYF
TGTGCCAGCACCCGTCGACGGTTTAGCGAGGAGACCCAGTACTTC
>TRBJ1-2|TRBD1|TRBV7-2|.
CASSSTGGTYGYTF
TGTGCCAGCAGCTCTACAGGGGGCACCTATGGCTACACCTTC
>TRBJ2-1|TRBD1|TRBV13|few
CASSLGPGTGSHNEQFF
TGTGCCAGCAGCTTAGGCCCCGGGACAGGGTCTCACAATGAGCAGTTCTTC
>TRBJ2-3|.|TRBV7-2|.
CASSFPGSDTQYF
TGTGCCAGCAGCTTCCCAGGGTCAGATACGCAGTATTTT